This T cell receptor beta chain comes out of a study of T cell responses to AZD1222 COVID-19 vaccine. Whole-study results and caveats: Vaccine-associated CD4 TCRs spanned spike, dominant at 160-218 and 743-854. White British donors predominated, females outnumbered males, and clonal diversity was possibly underestimated. Repertoires in all cases were sampled only once the peak T cell response had passed. Spike-specific TCR repertoires showed rising breadth and depth after two AZD1222 doses.

About this clone: Its antigen is not known.

The CDR3 is 14 residues long. From germline, CDR1 is MNHEY and CDR2 SMNVEV (reference sequence). The germline V and J ends were trimmed by 6 bases and 2 bases, with 10 bases remaining between them. Using immunoSEQ multiplex PCR, the repertoire was profiled, and TCRdb retains in-frame clones only, with some absent. The table has 150,000 to 200,000 clones, nearly 95% seen once. The chain links TRBV27 to TRBJ2-2, with D perhaps TRBD1 (6 bases). The sample in question was peripheral blood, obtained on day 0 of AZD1222 vaccination. This receptor was identified in an adult in good health. This CDR3 is CASRKQGNTGELFF. The CDR3 DNA reads as TGTGCCAGCAGGAAACAGGGAAACACCGGGGAGCTGTTTTTT.